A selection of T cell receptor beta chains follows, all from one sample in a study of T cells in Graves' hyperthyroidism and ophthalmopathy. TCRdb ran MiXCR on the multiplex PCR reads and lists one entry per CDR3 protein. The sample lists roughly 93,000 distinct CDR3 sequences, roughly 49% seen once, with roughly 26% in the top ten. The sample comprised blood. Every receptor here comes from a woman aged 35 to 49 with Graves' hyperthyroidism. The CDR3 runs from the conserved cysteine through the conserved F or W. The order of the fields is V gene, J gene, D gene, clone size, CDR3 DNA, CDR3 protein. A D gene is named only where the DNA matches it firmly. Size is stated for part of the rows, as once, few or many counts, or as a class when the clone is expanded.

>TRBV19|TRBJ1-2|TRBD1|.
TGTGCCAGTACAAGAGGGGGCGCTTGGTATGGCTACACCTTC
CASTRGGAWYGYTF
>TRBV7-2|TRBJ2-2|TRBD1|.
TGTGCCAGCAGACCGGGACAGTTCACCGGGGAGCTGCTTTTT
CASRPGQFTGELLF
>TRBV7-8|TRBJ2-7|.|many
TGTGCCAGCAGCTACGACCTTACCGCCTACGAGCAGTACTTC
CASSYDLTAYEQYF
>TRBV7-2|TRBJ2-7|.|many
TGTGCCAGCAGCCAAGATATGGGGGCCTACGAGCAGTACTTC
CASSQDMGAYEQYF
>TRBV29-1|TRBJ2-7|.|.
TGCAGCGTTATCGGGGCAGGGGCCTACGAGCAGTACTTC
CSVIGAGAYEQYF
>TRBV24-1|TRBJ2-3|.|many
TGTGCCACCTATGACGGAGACACAGATACGCAGTATTTT
CATYDGDTDTQYF
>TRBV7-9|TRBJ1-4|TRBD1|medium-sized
TGTGCCAGCAGCCTGACAGGGCTTAATGAAAAACTGTTTTTT
CASSLTGLNEKLFF
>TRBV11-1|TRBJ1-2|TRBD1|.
TGTGCCAGCAGTGTGACAGGGGGTCACTATGGCTACACCTTC
CASSVTGGHYGYTF
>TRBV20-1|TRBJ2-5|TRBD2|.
TGCAGTGCCGTACTAGCGGGAGTCGGGGAGACCCAGTACTTC
CSAVLAGVGETQYF
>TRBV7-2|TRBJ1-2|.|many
TGTGCCAGCAGCTTTGGGGGGCACGGTACCTATGGCTACACCTTC
CASSFGGHGTYGYTF
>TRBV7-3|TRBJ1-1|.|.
TGTGCCAGCAGCTTAGGGAGTGGTCCGAACACTGAAGCTTTCTTT
CASSLGSGPNTEAFF
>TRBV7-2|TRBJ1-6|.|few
TGTGCCAGCAGCCAAGGTTTGGTGAGATCGCCCCTCCACTTT
CASSQGLVRSPLHF
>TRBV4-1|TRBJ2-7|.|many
TGCGCCAGCAGCCGGCTGGGACACGAGCAGTACTTC
CASSRLGHEQYF
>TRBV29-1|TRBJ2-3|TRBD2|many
TGCAGCGTTGTGGTCGGGAGGAGGACAGATACGCAGTATTTT
CSVVVGRRTDTQYF
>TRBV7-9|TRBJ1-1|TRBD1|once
TGTGCCAGCAGCCTACCGGGACAGGGTGGGGCTGAAGCTTTCTTT
CASSLPGQGGAEAFF
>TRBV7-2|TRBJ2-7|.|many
TGTGCCAGCAGCCCCTCTCCGTGGGAGAACTACGAGCAGTACTTC
CASSPSPWENYEQYF
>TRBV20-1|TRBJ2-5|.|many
TGCAGTGCTATAGAATGGACAGAAGAGACCCAGTACTTC
CSAIEWTEETQYF
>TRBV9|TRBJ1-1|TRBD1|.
TGTGCCAGCAGCGTAGAAGGGGGCCACACTGAAGCTTTCTTT
CASSVEGGHTEAFF
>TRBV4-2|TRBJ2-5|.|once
TGTGCCAGCAGCCGGGATGAGTCCTTC
CASSRDESF
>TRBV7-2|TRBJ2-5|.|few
TGTGCCAGCAGCCCAGGGACAGAGACCCAGTACTTC
CASSPGTETQYF
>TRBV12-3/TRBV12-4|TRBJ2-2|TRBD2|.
TGTGCCAGCAGTTGGACTAGCCCTAACGCCGGGGAGCTGTTTTTT
CASSWTSPNAGELFF